This T cell receptor (beta chain) originates from a study of T cell changes during pregnancy in multiple sclerosis (dated by TCRdb to the late 2010s). About the investigation overall: The study examined how the T cell repertoire changed over the course of pregnancy in women with multiple sclerosis.

At the junction V is shortened by 3 bases and J by 4 bases; bases outside the gene matches: 10. Spanning cysteine to phenylalanine, the CDR3 consists of 17 amino acids. Left in the record is the CDR3 DNA by itself, 51 bases read in frame from the first base. CDR1 and CDR2 are read off the germline V gene (reference sequence) as GTSNPN and SVGIG. This clone is a singleton in its sample. Its cognate antigen has yet to be identified. No base qualities exist here, and no much larger clone lies one base off it. Libraries were prepared through the immunoSEQ multiplex PCR assay. Drawn from immuneACCESS, this table holds only the in-frame rearrangements with V and J called that TCRdb kept. Clones are partly lost; checked studies trace under half to an unresolved V gene and leave the rest unexplained. This sample holds about 64,000 clones; 90% were observed only once. Of the sample, roughly 2.1% falls within the top ten clones.

Sequencing used peripheral blood, obtained in the second trimester of pregnancy. Recombination connected TRBV30 to TRBJ2-1; TRBD2 matches 12 bases in the middle. This receptor was identified in a female donor in good health, enrolled as a control in a pregnancy study. In nucleotide form, the sequence is TGTGCCTGGAGGCCGACTAGCGGGAGAGGATATTACAATGAGCAGTTCTTC. Its product reads: CAWRPTSGRGYYNEQFF.